The sequence of this TCR beta chain was determined in a study of T cells after yellow fever vaccination. Study-wide background: Libraries from low-cell-number fractions were prepared with the SMART-Seq v4 Ultra Low Input RNA kit. Study conclusions and caveats: The study noted that FACS-sorted repertoires could contain abundant clonotypes contaminating from the bulk population.

The ends were cut back, 3 bases at V and 5 bases at J, with 11 bases in the middle. This CDR3 comprises 14 residues. This clonotype occurred many times. Its matching antigen is unknown. By 5'RACE template switching, TCR cDNA was produced, with a universal primer site and UMIs added in the process. TCRdb used MiXCR to reprocess the 5' RACE reads, holding one entry per CDR3 protein. Of 29,000 or so distinct CDR3 sequences in the sample, less than 5.5% were seen once. The specimen comprised CD8+ T cells sorted from PBMCs, sampled 10 days after the yellow fever booster vaccination. The sequence came from a man under 40 who received the YFV17D yellow fever vaccine. The chain combines TRBV12-3 or TRBV12-4 with TRBJ2-1; the D call may be TRBD1 or TRBD2 (5 bases each). CDR3 sequence reads: CASSLAGTNNEQFF. The CDR3, as DNA: TGTGCCAGCAGTTTGGCTGGGACCAACAATGAGCAGTTCTTC.